Described below is a single TCR beta chain sequence and its context. Its target antigen remains unknown. V sheds 8 bases and J sheds 4 bases, leaving 17 bases between their ends. From the germline V gene (reference sequence), CDR1 is LNHDA and CDR2 is SQIVND. The CDR3, from cysteine to phenylalanine, totals 14 residues. Just the 42-base CDR3 DNA is kept, in frame starting at base 1. These data come from a study of cytomegalovirus exposure and HLA in healthy donors (dated by TCRdb to the late 2010s). Describing the broader study: According to an earlier analysis of around 600 of the donors, about 179 million T cells yielded roughly 110 million unique TCR beta sequences and 276 Gb of sequence data. The study used immunosequencing to profile the T cell repertoires of several hundred subjects and linked those repertoires to cytomegalovirus serostatus. Donor age, sex, ethnicity and CMV serostatus were compiled alongside the repertoire data. To predict cytomegalovirus infection status, the study brought together high-throughput TCR immunosequencing, statistical association of individual TCRs with disease status, and machine learning. In addition to the first cohort of 650 to 800 subjects, a separate validation cohort of 120 different subjects was used. All discovery cohort repertoires had been generated on a single sequencing platform. The genetic ancestry cluster associated with self-reported Caucasian donors included around 76% of the 300 to 400 genotyped donors. On average, 235,054 unique TCR beta nucleotide sequences were sequenced per donor among about 400 genotyped donors of the cohort, with around 19% of those sequences being non-productive. Rather than using new phenotypic data, the later analysis identified candidate immune exposures from TCR beta sequences and from how often those sequences occurred across donors. A later analysis re-examined previously published TCR beta repertoires from roughly 650 donors and added high-resolution HLA genotyping to investigate patterns of TCR occurrence. An earlier analysis of approximately 640 of the donors applied high-throughput TCR beta sequencing to assess whether each TCR beta V gene segment acted as functional or pseudogenic. The study aimed to test whether signatures of past pathogen exposure could be identified by cataloging public T cell receptors. A few DR-DQ haplotypes were handled as single units for association and clustering because linkage in the cohort was strong. Both class I and class II loci were covered by HLA typing, at four-digit resolution. Typing coverage varied by locus: roughly 629-640 donors for A, B, C, DRB1 and DQB1; approximately 560 for DQA1; about 570 for DPA1; roughly 470 for DPB1. A later genetic analysis took genome-wide SNP genotypes for about 55% of the 666 donors and used that subset as a discovery cohort. Roughly 300 gigabases of sequencing data and some 85 million unique TCR sequences were included in an early release covering roughly 600 HLA-typed donors. Overall study outcomes, separate from this receptor: The presence/absence analyses assumed that sequencing depth was roughly uniform across donors, and that assumption may not be true. Across donors, most TCR sequences were observed very rarely, whereas some public TCRs were present in many individuals. In this cohort, only TCR beta chains were sequenced, and detectable features were limited by the absence of alpha or paired-chain data. In vitro tests confirmed that three of the cytomegalovirus-associated TCR beta chains recognize cytomegalovirus antigens. It was suggested by the authors that the approach could potentially be generalized to other disease states and immunological phenotypes. In the study, around 160 TCR beta chains were listed as associated with cytomegalovirus. In a later analysis, HLA-associated TCR beta chains showed more clonal expansion and lower generation probabilities than non-associated chains that were equally common. According to a later analysis, parvovirus B19, influenza, CMV and Epstein-Barr virus appeared linked to several top co-occurrence clusters. In a later analysis, TCR association rates were found to vary across HLA loci, with the most associated TCRs seen for DRB1 alleles and the fewest for HLA-C alleles. Correlated functional status among segregating V segments might be attributable to linkage disequilibrium, but an unknown experimental factor could not be ruled out. In both the original and validation cohorts, the classifier was reported to diagnose cytomegalovirus status with high specificity and sensitivity. The 87-base-pair reads could not distinguish some IMGT-functional V segments, including TRBV6-2 and TRBV6-3, so those segments were excluded. An association between a missense DCLRE1C variant and V-gene and J-gene trimming of TCR beta chains was found in a later genetic analysis and replicated in an independent cohort. In a later analysis, over 15,000 TCR beta sequences were associated with specific HLA alleles at a false discovery rate of 0.05. A cluster of highly shared sequence variants was judged likely to be a technical artifact of the sequencing pipeline. According to a later genetic analysis, donors in an Asian-associated ancestry cluster had fewer N-insertions in productive TCRs than the approximately 700-donor mean. Broadly in line with IMGT annotations, most TCR beta V segments showed up in productive rearrangements about 87% or about 30% of the time in an earlier analysis of roughly 590 of the donors. Because counts were too low, some 16 rarely observed V segments, including chromosome 9 orphons, were excluded from the earlier analysis of several hundred of the donors. HLA typing was unavailable for some donors at each locus, so association tests used only the typed subset. In a later analysis, most CMV-associated TCR beta chains were found to appear HLA-restricted, with HLA associations seemingly driven largely by CMV exposure. The only immune exposure information available for the cohort was CMV serostatus. A further reported finding was that TCR beta sequences accurately predicted the HLA-A and HLA-B alleles for most subjects in the first cohort. Assigning TCR associations to individual alleles was difficult when HLA alleles, especially DR and DQ, strongly co-occurred.

The cohort was made up of hundreds of healthy bone marrow donors. All cohort members were sampled while nominally healthy, although unrecorded immune exposures were likely present. The donor tested CMV seronegative, placing the donor among the 352 seronegative members of the cohort. A peripheral blood sample was provided by each donor, and peripheral blood mononuclear cells were used for TCR beta sequencing. The Qiagen DNeasy Blood Extraction Kit was used to extract genomic DNA from the blood cell samples. Libraries were made using the immunoSEQ multiplex PCR assay. A mixture of 60 forward primers for TCR Vbeta segments and 13 reverse primers for TCR Jbeta segments was used in the multiplex PCR. Amplification of the CDR3 region of rearranged TCR beta genes was performed with a multiplex PCR assay on genomic DNA. The Illumina HiSeq System was used to sequence the amplified TCR beta libraries as 87-base-pair reads. The study's processing was this. Across the 700 or so repertoires, a later analysis counted 80 million or so unique TCR beta chains, 9.5 million to 12 million of which were shared by at least two donors. A nearest-neighbor algorithm error-corrected the raw reads and collapsed the reads into unique sequences, merging closely related sequences to remove PCR and sequencing errors. Alignment of CDR3 sequences to IMGT reference sequences was used to assign V, D and J gene segments. For a sequence to be retained, at least a six-nucleotide match to both a V gene segment and a J gene segment was required. Rearrangements were called productive when the CDR3 lacked stop codons and stayed in frame with V and J; all others were non-productive. Following IMGT convention, CDR3 was defined as the stretch from the second conserved V-encoded cysteine up to the conserved J-encoded phenylalanine. Sequences without an unambiguous match to a single V gene segment were excluded from the earlier analysis of 500 to 700 of the donors. In an earlier analysis of approximately 590 of the donors, a V segment was called functional when productive rearrangements were above 56.7%, and segregating when the standard deviation between donors exceeded 5%. A statistical classification framework was built to diagnose cytomegalovirus status from the catalog of TCR beta chain sequences. A later analysis assigned V and J genes by comparing TCR nucleotide sequences with IMGT/GENE-DB human TR gene sequences. A later analysis assigned CDR3 sequences and most-parsimonious VDJ recombination scenarios with the TCRdist pipeline. In a later analysis, each TCR beta chain was defined by its CDR3 amino acid sequence together with its V-gene family, and reads lacking a unique V-gene family were excluded. As a way to deal with suspected cross-contamination and a sequencing artifact, a later analysis dropped 450 to 600 nucleotide sequences that were highly shared and had low generation probability. For each public chain, a later analysis derived a clonal expansion index from normalized ranks of inferred template counts within each repertoire. In a later analysis, generation probabilities were computed using a VDJ recombination model fitted to out-of-frame rearrangements, and the results were checked against IGoR. In a later analysis, hypergeometric tests were used to score TCR-TCR, TCR-HLA and TCR-CMV co-occurrence, with a repertoire-size bias correction applied to TCR pairs. False discovery rates were estimated in a later analysis by permuting HLA or CMV assignments 20 times. In a later analysis, co-occurring TCRs were grouped using DBSCAN, with TCRdist sequence similarity added in when clustering inside HLA-allele-positive subsets. Co-occurrence clustering excluded repertoires with fewer than 30,000 or more than 120,000 public chains, plus five with anomalous nucleotide sharing. TCRdb holds this immuneACCESS table with in-frame rearrangements only. Some clones are missing; in checked studies, unresolved V genes explain under half, and the rest has no known cause. V, J and clone size are those of that table, while D and trimming were read from the DNA. The table for this sample lists under 70,000 clones. The ten largest make up roughly 2% of the sample.

Material: PBMCs. The chain is made from TRBV19 and TRBJ1-1; the D gene lacks a confident call. This sequence originates from a young woman in good health and CMV-seronegative. The CDR3 here reads CASSALVESTEAFF. Read as DNA, the sequence is TGTGCCAGTTCTGCTTTGGTAGAGAGCACTGAAGCTTTCTTT.